The clone carrying this TCR beta chain was observed a few times. Antigen specificity is unknown. These data are taken from a study of cytomegalovirus exposure and HLA in healthy donors. Whole-study context: Of 300 to 500 genotyped donors, approximately 84% clustered with self-reported Caucasian donors.

The study's findings and limits: Donor immune exposure was known only as CMV serostatus.

Primers included in the PCR were 60 Vbeta and 13 Jbeta primers. Clones were sequenced by immunoSEQ multiplex PCR, and TCRdb holds only the in-frame ones, with some missing. The table records about 170,000 clones, around 78% of them present only once. The CDR3 consists of 17 residues. The germline gives CDR1 SEHNR, CDR2 FQNEAQ (reference sequence). V lost 5 bases, J lost 7 bases, and 24 bases lay in between. This TCR came from a female donor in good health and CMV-seronegative. The chain recombines TRBV7-9 with TRBJ2-4, with a weak D call TRBD2 (6 bases). The specimen sequenced was PBMCs. CDR3 DNA sequence: TGTGCCAGCAGCCCCACCTTGGACGGGAGAAGTGGCAACATTCAGTACTTC. Its translation is CASSPTLDGRSGNIQYF.